The present T cell receptor beta chain was sequenced within a study of blood T cell repertoires in COVID-19. Study-level information: Researchers got acute and convalescent COVID-19 samples from the United States, Italy and Spain.

Study processing details: Scientists estimated how many nucleated cells there were by amplifying reference gene primers. Here immunoSEQ multiplex PCR was the method, and the copy in TCRdb shows in-frame clones only, minus some. Clone size and V and J calls were adopted from that table, with D and trimming inferred from the DNA. The repertoire has about 120,000 clones, about four fifths of them found once; the top ten carry approximately 5.8%. This CDR3 has 16 residues. The junction had 1 base not matched to a gene; V was cut back by 0 bases and J by 0 bases. Germline CDR1 LGHNA, CDR2 YSLEER. The clonotype was recovered from a man older than 75 with active or convalescent COVID-19. Sequenced sample: peripheral blood. V and J are TRBV4-3 and TRBJ2-3; 9 bases are shared with TRBD1. The CDR3 sequence: CASSQDGTGSTDTQYF. The CDR3 DNA sequence: TGCGCCAGCAGCCAAGACGGGACAGGGAGCACAGATACGCAGTATTTT.